The clone carrying this TCR beta chain was recorded many times. Its target is unknown. The sample comes from a study of T cells in Graves' hyperthyroidism and ophthalmopathy. Study-level information: It was at initial diagnosis, before any treatment, that peripheral blood was collected. Regarding the study as a whole: From stable hyperthyroidism, ophthalmopathy was set apart by a 13 V-J model.

The CDR3 consists of 11 residues. Deletions cut 3 bases from V and 12 bases from J, with 12 bases between. The germline V gene encodes CDR1 DFQATT and CDR2 SNEGSKA (reference sequence). Hyperthyroidism, newly diagnosed and lasting under 2 months, affected patients aged 18 to 65. Any patient presenting with uncontrolled infection, other autoimmune disease, pregnancy or lactation was left out. RNA transcripts provided the source from which TCR beta CDR3 regions were amplified. First-round RT-PCR with HTBI primers amplified the TCR CDR3 region. TCRdb re-derived calls from the multiplex PCR reads in MiXCR, one entry per CDR3 protein. The data show hundreds of thousands of distinct CDR3 sequences, with approximately 15% seen just once and 7.5% to 8% held by the top ten.

This sequence originates from a woman under 30 with Graves' hyperthyroidism. The specimen was blood. The J gene is TRBJ2-1, the V gene TRBV20-1; D gene uncertain. The CDR3 region has the DNA TGCAGTGCTAGCCCCCGACTCGCGCAGTTCTTC. Amino acid sequence: CSASPRLAQFF.